The clone carrying this TCR beta chain was observed once. The data stem from a study of blood T cell repertoires in COVID-19. Turning to the study itself: Acute and convalescent COVID-19 specimens originated in the United States, Italy and Spain. PBMCs, B-cell-depleted T cells, or T cells were the source of the cDNA or gDNA that made up the material.

The V and J ends lost 3 bases and 5 bases respectively, with 8 bases between them. The CDR3 covers 13 residues. CDR1 is SEHNR and CDR2 is FQNEAQ in the germline V gene (reference sequence). In the original analysis: Reference gene primer amplification in the assay estimated nucleated cell counts. The assay was immunoSEQ multiplex PCR, and TCRdb's table has in-frame clones only and misses some. The DNA gave D and trimming, while V, J and clone size come from that table. The sample carries some 460,000 clones, more than 85% recorded once. The sequence came from a woman between 25 and 40 years old with acute or convalescent COVID-19. Sample: peripheral blood. This chain uses TRBV7-9 with TRBJ1-3; D possibly corresponds to TRBD1 (5 bases). The CDR3 loop is CASSLTERNTIYF. The CDR3 nucleotides read TGTGCCAGCAGCTTGACAGAAAGAAACACCATATATTTT. The full variable domain, its missing parts supplied by reference TRBV7-9 and TRBJ1-3, is DTGVSQNPRHKITKRGQNVTFRCDPISEHNRLYWYRQTLGQGPEFLTYFQNEAQLEKSRLLSDRFSAERPKGSFSTLEIQRTEQGDSAMYLCASSLTERNTIYFGEGSWLTVV.